The following is a TCR beta chain sequence with its context. Its matching antigen is unknown. TCR beta libraries were built from RNA through three nested multiplex PCR rounds using modified ARM-PCR. TCRB-specific cDNA synthesis used approximately 0.49 ug of total RNA. TCRdb analysed the multiplex PCR reads with MiXCR anew, one entry per CDR3 protein. The top ten clones hold approximately 50% of a sample with some 8,000 distinct CDR3 sequences, about 74% of them seen once. These data are taken from a study of tumor-infiltrating lymphocytes in glioblastoma multiforme. Regarding the study as a whole: RNA-based TCR sequencing may distort clone frequencies, since cells carry unequal TCR transcript numbers.

The sequence derives from a male donor with glioblastoma. The sequencing sample was made of brain tumor tissue.

Here the CDR3 reads CASMKYVTDTQYF. CDR3 coding DNA: TGTGCCAGCATGAAGTACGTCACAGATACGCAGTATTTT. V gene TRBV28 combines with J gene TRBJ2-3; D is ambiguous. Per the germline V gene, CDR1 is MDHEN and CDR2 is SYDVKM. This CDR3 region has 13 residues. V shed 7 bases and J shed 2 bases, with 10 bases lying between them.